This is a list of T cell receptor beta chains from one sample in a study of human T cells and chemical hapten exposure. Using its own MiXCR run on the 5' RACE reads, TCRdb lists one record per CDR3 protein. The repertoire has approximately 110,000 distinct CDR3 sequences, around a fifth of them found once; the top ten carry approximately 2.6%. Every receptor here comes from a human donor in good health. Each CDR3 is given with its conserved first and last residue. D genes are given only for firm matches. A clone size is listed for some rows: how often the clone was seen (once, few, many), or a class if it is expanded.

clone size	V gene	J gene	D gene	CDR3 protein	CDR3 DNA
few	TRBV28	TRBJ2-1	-	CASSLGPSYNEQFF	TGTGCCAGCAGTTTAGGCCCCTCCTACAATGAGCAGTTCTTC
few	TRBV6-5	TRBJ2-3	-	CASSYSQIITDTQYF	TGTGCCAGCAGTTACAGCCAGATAATCACAGATACGCAGTATTTT
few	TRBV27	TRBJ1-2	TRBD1	CASSLGQGAYGYTF	TGTGCCAGCAGTTTAGGGCAGGGGGCTTATGGCTACACCTTC
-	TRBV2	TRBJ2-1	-	CASSQWIEQFF	TGTGCCAGCAGTCAGTGGATTGAGCAGTTCTTC
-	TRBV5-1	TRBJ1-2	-	CASSLSGGPNYGYTF	TGCGCCAGCAGCTTGAGTGGCGGACCAAACTATGGCTACACCTTC
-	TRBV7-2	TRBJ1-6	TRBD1	CASSPIPGTGGSPLHF	TGTGCCAGCAGCCCCATCCCCGGGACAGGGGGTTCACCCCTCCACTTT
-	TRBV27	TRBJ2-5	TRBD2	CASSLAGTSGLPQETQYF	TGTGCCAGCAGTTTAGCGGGGACTAGCGGCCTCCCTCAAGAGACCCAGTACTTC
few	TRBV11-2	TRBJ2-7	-	CASSKLTGHPYEQYF	TGTGCCAGCAGCAAATTGACGGGACACCCCTACGAGCAGTACTTC
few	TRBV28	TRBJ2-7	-	CASRAGGAIYEQYF	TGTGCCAGCAGAGCAGGGGGGGCGATTTACGAGCAGTACTTC
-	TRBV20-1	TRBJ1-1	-	CSASEGGDTEAFF	TGCAGTGCTAGCGAGGGTGGGGACACTGAAGCTTTCTTT
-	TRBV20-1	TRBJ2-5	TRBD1	CSARDRGRPKYF	TGCAGTGCTAGGGACAGGGGGAGACCCAAGTACTTC
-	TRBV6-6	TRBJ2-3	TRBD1	CASITGQGAQYF	TGTGCCAGCATTACCGGACAGGGGGCGCAGTATTTT
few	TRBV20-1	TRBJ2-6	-	CSMGAGANVLTF	TGCAGCATGGGGGCTGGGGCCAACGTCCTGACTTTC
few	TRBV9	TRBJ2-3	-	CASSPSPLAAADTQYF	TGTGCCAGCAGCCCTTCCCCCCTGGCGGCAGCGGATACGCAGTATTTT
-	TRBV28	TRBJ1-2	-	CASRGSAAQYYGYTF	TGTGCCAGCAGGGGCTCGGCAGCCCAATACTATGGCTACACCTTC
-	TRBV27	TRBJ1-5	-	CASSWGTGPWPQHF	TGTGCCAGCAGCTGGGGGACTGGCCCTTGGCCCCAGCATTTT
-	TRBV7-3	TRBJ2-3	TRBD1	CASSLGQGALDTQYF	TGTGCCAGCAGCTTAGGCCAGGGGGCTTTAGATACGCAGTATTTT
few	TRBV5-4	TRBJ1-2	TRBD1	CASSFPGQGLSYTF	TGTGCCAGCAGCTTTCCGGGACAGGGCTTGAGCTACACCTTC
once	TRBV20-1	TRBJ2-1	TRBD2	CSARFRATSGQVNEQFF	TGCAGTGCTAGATTCAGGGCCACTAGCGGGCAAGTCAATGAGCAGTTCTTC
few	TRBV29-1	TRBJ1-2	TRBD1	CSVDHNKGAGNYGYTF	TGCAGCGTTGACCATAATAAGGGGGCTGGCAACTATGGCTACACCTTC
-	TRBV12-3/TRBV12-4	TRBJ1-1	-	CASSSLVGQNTEAFF	TGTGCCAGCAGTTCCCTCGTGGGCCAGAACACTGAAGCTTTCTTT